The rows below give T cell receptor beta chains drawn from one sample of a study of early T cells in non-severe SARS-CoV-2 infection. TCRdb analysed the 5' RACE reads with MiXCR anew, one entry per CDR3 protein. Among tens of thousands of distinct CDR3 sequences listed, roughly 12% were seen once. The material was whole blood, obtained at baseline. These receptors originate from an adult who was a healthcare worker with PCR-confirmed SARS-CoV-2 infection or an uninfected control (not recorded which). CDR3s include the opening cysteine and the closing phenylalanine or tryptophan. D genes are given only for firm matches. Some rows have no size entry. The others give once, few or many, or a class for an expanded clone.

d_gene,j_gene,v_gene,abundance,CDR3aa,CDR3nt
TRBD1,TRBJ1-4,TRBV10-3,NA,CAARGMSEKLFF,TGTGCCGCCAGGGGGATGAGTGAAAAACTGTTTTTT
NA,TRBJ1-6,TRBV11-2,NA,CASSLVRPDVSPLHF,TGTGCCAGCAGCTTAGTGCGGCCGGATGTTTCACCCCTCCACTTT
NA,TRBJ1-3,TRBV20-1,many,CSASPTVGNTIYF,TGCAGTGCCTCTCCGACTGTTGGAAACACCATATATTTT
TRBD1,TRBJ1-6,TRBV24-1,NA,CATSDPPDRGPSPLHF,TGTGCCACCAGTGACCCCCCTGACAGGGGGCCTTCACCCCTCCACTTT
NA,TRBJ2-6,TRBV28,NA,CAALSSGANVLTF,TGTGCCGCCCTGTCCTCTGGGGCCAACGTCCTGACTTTC
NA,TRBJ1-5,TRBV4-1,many,CASSQVTGSYSNQPQHF,TGCGCCAGCAGCCAGGTTACGGGGAGTTATAGCAATCAGCCCCAGCATTTT
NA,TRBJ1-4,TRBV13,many,CASSLRETNEKLFF,TGTGCCAGCAGCCTCAGGGAGACTAATGAAAAACTGTTTTTT
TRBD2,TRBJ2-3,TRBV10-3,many,CAISAGLGTTDTQYF,TGTGCCATCAGCGCGGGACTAGGAACCACAGATACGCAGTATTTT
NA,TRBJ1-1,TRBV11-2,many,CASRGRENEAFF,TGTGCCAGCAGGGGGAGGGAGAATGAAGCTTTCTTT
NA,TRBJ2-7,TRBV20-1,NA,CSARDWDGRTYEQYF,TGCAGTGCTAGAGATTGGGACGGGAGAACCTACGAGCAGTACTTC
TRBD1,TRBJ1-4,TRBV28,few,CASSSRDRAHEKLFF,TGTGCCAGCAGTTCCCGGGACAGGGCCCATGAAAAACTGTTTTTT
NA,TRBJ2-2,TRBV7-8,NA,CASSSLRIPTGETGELFF,TGTGCCAGCAGCTCCCTCCGAATCCCTACCGGGGAGACCGGGGAGCTGTTTTTT
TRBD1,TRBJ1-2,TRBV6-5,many,CASSPIPRTGAPNYGYTF,TGTGCCAGCAGTCCCATTCCTAGGACAGGGGCCCCTAACTATGGCTACACCTTC
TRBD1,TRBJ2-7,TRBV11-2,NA,CASSLEGRGSYEQYF,TGTGCCAGCAGCTTAGAAGGCAGGGGGTCCTACGAGCAGTACTTC
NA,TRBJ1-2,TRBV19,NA,CASSVGSNYGYTF,TGTGCCAGTAGTGTCGGTTCTAACTATGGCTACACCTTC
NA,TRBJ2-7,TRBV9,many,CASSAGTSVSSYEQYF,TGTGCCAGCAGCGCTGGAACATCCGTAAGCTCCTACGAGCAGTACTTC
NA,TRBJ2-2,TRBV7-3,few,CASSLRAGANTGELFF,TGTGCCAGCAGCTTACGGGCTGGCGCGAACACCGGGGAGCTGTTTTTT
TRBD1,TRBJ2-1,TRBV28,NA,CASSPPSTGETFF,TGTGCCAGCAGTCCTCCTTCGACAGGGGAGACGTTCTTC
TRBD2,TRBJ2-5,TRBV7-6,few,CASSLGSGRPPQETQYF,TGTGCCAGCAGCTTAGGTAGCGGGAGGCCCCCACAAGAGACCCAGTACTTC
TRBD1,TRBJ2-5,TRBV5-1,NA,CASSGGTRQGRETQYF,TGCGCCAGCAGCGGCGGAACCAGACAGGGCCGGGAGACCCAGTACTTC
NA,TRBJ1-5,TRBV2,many,CASRAGHNQPQHF,TGTGCCAGCAGGGCAGGACACAATCAGCCCCAGCATTTT
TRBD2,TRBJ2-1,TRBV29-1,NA,CSVEDPVGLAGIKPYNEQFF,TGCAGCGTTGAAGATCCGGTCGGACTAGCGGGGATAAAGCCCTACAATGAGCAGTTCTTC
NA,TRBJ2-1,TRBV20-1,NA,CSARAPPSGFSSYNEQFF,TGCAGTGCTAGAGCCCCACCTAGTGGGTTTAGCTCCTACAATGAGCAGTTCTTC
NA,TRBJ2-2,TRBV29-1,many,CSVGREANTGELFF,TGCAGCGTCGGAAGGGAAGCGAACACCGGGGAGCTGTTTTTT
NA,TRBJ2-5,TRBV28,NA,CASSRAGVLETQYF,TGTGCCAGCAGCCGGGCTGGAGTTCTTGAGACCCAGTACTTC
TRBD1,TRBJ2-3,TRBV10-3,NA,CAISEQDRTTDTQYF,TGTGCCATCAGTGAGCAGGACAGGACCACAGATACGCAGTATTTT
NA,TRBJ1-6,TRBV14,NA,CASSQGFSGNSPLHF,TGTGCCAGCAGCCAAGGGTTCTCAGGGAATTCACCCCTCCACTTT
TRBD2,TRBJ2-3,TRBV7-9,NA,CASSFKLSGRAKDTDTQYF,TGTGCCAGCAGCTTTAAACTTAGCGGGAGGGCCAAGGACACAGATACGCAGTATTTT
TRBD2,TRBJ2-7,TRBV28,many,CASSSPLLGGGQREQYF,TGTGCCAGCAGTTCACCGCTTCTAGGCGGGGGGCAGCGCGAGCAGTACTTC
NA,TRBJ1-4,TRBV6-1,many,CASNRGADEKLFF,TGTGCCAGCAACAGAGGGGCTGATGAAAAACTGTTTTTT
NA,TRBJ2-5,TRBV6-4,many,CASGGRETQYF,TGTGCCAGCGGGGGCAGGGAGACCCAGTACTTC
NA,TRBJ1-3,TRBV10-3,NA,CAIRVDGNTIYF,TGTGCCATCAGGGTGGATGGAAACACCATATATTTT
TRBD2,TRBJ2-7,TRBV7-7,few,CASSLVPLAGVKEQYF,TGTGCTAGCAGCTTAGTGCCGCTAGCGGGAGTTAAAGAGCAGTACTTC
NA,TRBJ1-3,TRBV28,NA,CASSLSALGGNTIYF,TGTGCCAGCAGTTTATCGGCGCTAGGTGGAAACACCATATATTTT
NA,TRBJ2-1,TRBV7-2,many,CASSPYRDLGWNEQFF,TGTGCCAGCAGCCCTTACCGGGATCTGGGTTGGAATGAGCAGTTCTTC
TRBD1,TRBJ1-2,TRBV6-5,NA,CASSTRRGTDGYTF,TGTGCCAGCAGTACCCGCAGGGGGACGGATGGCTACACCTTC
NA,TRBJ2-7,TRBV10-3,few,CAISVEGRHEQYF,TGTGCCATCAGTGTTGAAGGGCGCCACGAGCAGTACTTC
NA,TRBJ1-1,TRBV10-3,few,CATLRGGQNTEAFF,TGTGCCACCCTGAGGGGCGGTCAGAACACTGAAGCTTTCTTT
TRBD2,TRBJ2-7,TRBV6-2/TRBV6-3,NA,CASSSGLAERSYEQYF,TGTGCCAGCAGCTCCGGACTAGCGGAGCGCTCCTACGAGCAGTACTTC
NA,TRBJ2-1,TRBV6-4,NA,CASSDGNEQFF,TGTGCCAGCAGTGACGGGAATGAGCAGTTCTTC
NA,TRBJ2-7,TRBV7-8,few,CASSRTGTPPYEQYF,TGTGCCAGCAGCCGAACCGGGACACCTCCCTACGAGCAGTACTTC
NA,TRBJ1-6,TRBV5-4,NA,CASSLAYSPLHF,TGTGCCAGCAGCTTGGCCTATTCACCCCTCCACTTT
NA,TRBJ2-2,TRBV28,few,CASSLVQATRGELFF,TGTGCCAGCAGTTTAGTCCAGGCCACACGCGGGGAGCTGTTTTTT
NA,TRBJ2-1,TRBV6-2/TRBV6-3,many,CASSYPQGQFF,TGTGCCAGCAGTTACCCCCAGGGGCAGTTCTTC
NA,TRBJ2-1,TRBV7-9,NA,CASTPTKNGRDNEQFF,TGTGCCAGCACCCCGACCAAAAATGGCCGGGATAATGAGCAGTTCTTC
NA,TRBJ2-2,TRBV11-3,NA,CASTRGATTGELFF,TGTGCCAGCACTCGAGGGGCGACCACCGGGGAGCTGTTTTTT
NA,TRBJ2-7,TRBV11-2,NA,CASSPDRKQYF,TGTGCCAGCAGCCCCGACAGGAAGCAGTACTTC
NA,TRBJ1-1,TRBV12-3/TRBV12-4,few,CASSFPDTEAFF,TGTGCCAGCAGTTTCCCCGACACTGAAGCTTTCTTT
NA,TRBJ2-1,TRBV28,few,CASSLATYDEFFSYNEQFF,TGTGCCAGCAGTTTAGCCACGTACGATGAATTTTTCTCCTACAATGAGCAGTTCTTC
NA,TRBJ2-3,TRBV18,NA,CASSLEPGADTQYF,TGTGCCAGCTCATTGGAGCCCGGGGCAGATACGCAGTATTTT